The sequence of this T cell receptor beta chain was determined in a study of T cells expressing NK-cell markers. Germline CDR1 reads KGHDR; CDR2 reads SFDVKD. The CDR3 sequence is 17 residues long. Scientists made TCR beta cDNA using 5'RACE template switching with UMIs. After re-calling the 5' RACE reads, TCRdb lists one entry per CDR3 protein, DNA absent. This table holds over 150,000 distinct CDR3 sequences. The sample was blood T cells: a sorted CD56 or NKG2C T cell subset, CD4+ or CD8+ T cells, or bulk PBMC T cells (not recorded which). V and J are TRBV24-1 and TRBJ2-3; checking the TCRdb D call of TRBD1 is not possible without DNA. The clonotype comes from a man between 18 and 69 years old in good health. CDR3 residues: CATSDLPTGGDPDTQYF.